These 31 T cell receptor beta chains originate from one sample sequenced in a study of cytomegalovirus exposure and HLA in healthy donors. Only in-frame clones appear in the TCRdb table, and some are missing; sequencing was by immunoSEQ multiplex PCR. The sample includes some 170,000 clones, roughly nine tenths of them seen just once. The specimen was PBMCs. Receptors were obtained from a young woman in good health and CMV-seronegative.

V and J are TRBV4-3 and TRBJ2-5; D might be TRBD1 (5 bases). CDR1 and CDR2 from the germline V gene are LGHNA and YSLEER. The CDR3 has 15 amino acids. V shed 2 bases and J shed 5 bases, with 15 bases lying between them. The CDR3 sequence is CASSQSAQAGETQYF. The CDR3 DNA is TGCGCCAGCAGCCAATCAGCACAGGCTGGGGAGACCCAGTACTTC.

The chain couples TRBV27 to TRBJ1-5; possibly TRBD1 for D (5 bases). This CDR3 is built from 15 residues. V shed 2 bases and J shed 0 bases, with 8 bases lying between them. Germline CDR1 and CDR2: MNHEY and SMNVEV (reference sequence). The CDR3: CASSLDSYSNQPQHF. The CDR3 DNA is TGTGCCAGCAGTTTAGACAGTTATAGCAATCAGCCCCAGCATTTT.

The genes are TRBV5-1 and TRBJ2-6; tentative D call: TRBD1 (5 bases). V shed 5 bases and J shed 1 base, with 13 bases lying between them. Germline assignment: CDR1 SGHRS and CDR2 YFSETQ. CDR3 length: 16 amino acids. The chain's CDR3 is CASSSPSGSGANVLTF. The CDR3 DNA sequence: TGCGCCAGCAGTTCACCCTCAGGGTCTGGGGCCAACGTCCTGACTTTC.

The chain is built from TRBV11-2 and TRBJ2-2; no firm D call. The germline gives CDR1 SGHAT, CDR2 FQNNGV. There are 15 residues in the CDR3. V dropped 1 base and J dropped 4 bases, with 10 bases sitting between them. In nucleotides, the CDR3 is TGTGCCAGCAGCTTAGTGTCCCAAATCACCGGGGAGCTGTTTTTT. This encodes CASSLVSQITGELFF. Full variable domain (outside the CDR3, taken from reference TRBV11-2 and TRBJ2-2): EAGVAQSPRYKIIEKRQSVAFWCNPISGHATLYWYQQILGQGPKLLIQFQNNGVVDDSQLPKDRFSAERLKGVDSTLKIQPAKLEDSAVYLCASSLVSQITGELFFGEGSRLTVL.

The gene calls are TRBV5-1 and TRBJ2-6; D is uncertain. CDR1 is SGHRS, CDR2 YFSETQ, per germline. The CDR3 length is 15 residues. The V and J ends lost 2 bases and 0 bases respectively, with 6 bases between them. CDR3 nucleotide sequence: TGCGCCAGCAGCTTTGAAACCTCTGGGGCCAACGTCCTGACTTTC. Translation: CASSFETSGANVLTF.

The CDR3 coding sequence is TGTGCCAGCAGCTTTCTAGCGGCCTACAATGAGCAGTTCTTC. This gives the protein CASSFLAAYNEQFF. V and J are TRBV11-2 and TRBJ2-1, with 7 positions matching TRBD2. The CDR3 spans 14 residues. CDR1 is SGHAT and CDR2 is FQNNGV in the germline V gene. V gave up 3 bases and J gave up 2 bases; unmatched junction bases: 1.

The V and J genes are TRBV29-1 and TRBJ2-7, with D unclear. Trimming removed 1 base from V and 3 bases from J, with 13 bases in between. The CDR3 has 14 amino acids. Germline values: CDR1 SQVTM, CDR2 ANQGSEA. CDR3 amino acids: CSVEGVTPNYEQYF. The CDR3 DNA sequence: TGCAGCGTTGAAGGAGTGACACCGAACTACGAGCAGTACTTC.

The rearrangement links TRBV2 to TRBJ2-5; 7 bases are shared with TRBD1. The germline V gene has CDR1 SNHLY and CDR2 FYNNEI. The V and J ends lost 6 bases and 4 bases, in that order; junction bases with no gene match: 11. This CDR3 has 15 amino acids. The CDR3 protein is CASSGGQVVGETQYF. The DNA for the CDR3 is TGTGCCAGCAGCGGAGGACAGGTCGTCGGAGAGACCCAGTACTTC.

This sequence joins TRBV2 and TRBJ1-2; no firm D call. Germline CDR1 and CDR2: SNHLY and FYNNEI. V was trimmed by 5 bases and J by 6 bases, leaving 10 bases between them. The CDR3 sequence is 12 residues long. DNA for the CDR3: TGTGCCAGCAGTAGGACGAACGATGGCTACACCTTC. It encodes CASSRTNDGYTF.

The genes are TRBV5-1 and TRBJ2-7, with D possibly matching TRBD1 (6 bases). The V gene's germline CDR1 is SGHRS and CDR2 YFSETQ. The V end lost 4 bases, the J end lost 6 bases, and 14 bases lay between the germline ends. The CDR3 spans 13 residues. CDR3 loop: CASSNFLGGEQYF. CDR3 bases: TGCGCCAGCAGCAACTTTTTAGGGGGCGAGCAGTACTTC.

The chain has TRBV6-5 and TRBJ1-1; D possibly corresponds to TRBD1 (6 bases). The germline V gene encodes CDR1 MNHEY and CDR2 SVGAGI. Trimming pared 8 bases from V and 4 bases from J, leaving 17 bases between. CDR3 length: 14 residues. CDR3 nucleotides: TGTGCCAGCTACTTACAGGGATGGGGCACTGAAGCTTTCTTT. Amino acid sequence: CASYLQGWGTEAFF.

The chain links TRBV16 to TRBJ1-1; 11 nucleotides match TRBD1. After removal of 1 base from V and 6 bases from J, the junction contained 4 bases not matched to a gene. CDR3 length: 15 residues. Germline CDR1 KGHSY, CDR2 FQNENV. The CDR3 loop is CASSQLGGQGAEAFF. For the CDR3, the DNA is TGTGCCAGCAGCCAATTGGGGGGACAGGGGGCTGAAGCTTTCTTT. The full variable domain, with the rest looked up from reference TRBV16 and TRBJ1-1, is GEEVAQTPKHLVRGEGQKAKLYCAPIKGHSYVFWYQQVLKNEFKFLISFQNENVFDETGMPKERFSAKCLPNSPCSLEIQATKLEDSAVYFCASSQLGGQGAEAFFGQGTRLTVV.

The rearrangement uses TRBV21-1 and TRBJ2-7; the DNA was not compared with TRBD2, the D call given in the table. TRBV21-1 is a recognized pseudogene. The CDR3 sequence is 18 residues long. CDR3 DNA sequence: TGTGCCAGCAGCAAACGACAAAAGACTAGCGGAAATACCTACGAGCAGTACTTC. It encodes CASSKRQKTSGNTYEQYF.

A single count supports this clone. The rearrangement links TRBV5-4 to TRBJ2-3; D possibly uses TRBD1 or TRBD2 (5 bases each). V shed 2 bases and J shed 2 bases, with 9 bases lying between them. This CDR3 spans 14 amino acids. Germline V gene sequence: CDR1 SGHNT, CDR2 YYREEE (reference sequence). DNA of the CDR3: TGTGCCAGCAGCTTTTGGGGGTCCACAGATACGCAGTATTTT. It specifies CASSFWGSTDTQYF.

The chain recombines TRBV28 with TRBJ1-1; D remains unclear. The germline V gene encodes CDR1 MDHEN and CDR2 SYDVKM. Deletions cut 6 bases from V and 7 bases from J, with 9 bases between. The CDR3 extends over 11 amino acids. In nucleotides, the CDR3 is TGTGCCAGCAGACTGGACGGTGAAGCTTTCTTT. Translating it yields CASRLDGEAFF. Full variable domain (outside the CDR3, taken from reference TRBV28 and TRBJ1-1): DVKVTQSSRYLVKRTGEKVFLECVQDMDHENMFWYRQDPGLGLRLIYFSYDVKMKEKGDIPEGYSVSREKKERFSLILESASTNQTSMYLCASRLDGEAFFGQGTRLTVV.

This chain's CDR3 is CSVSKAATDTQYF. CDR3 nucleotide sequence: TGCAGCGTTTCCAAGGCAGCCACAGATACGCAGTATTTT. The chain employs TRBV29-1 and TRBJ2-3, with no clear D. Germline loops: CDR1 SQVTM, CDR2 ANQGSEA. CDR3 length: 13 residues. The germline V and J ends were trimmed by 5 bases and 2 bases, with 11 bases remaining between them.

V and J are TRBV21-1 and TRBJ2-7; the D call TRBD1 from the table was never checked on the DNA. TRBV21-1 is a pseudogene locus. The CDR3 contains 16 residues. This CDR3 is CASSKEQGQSPYEQYF. The CDR3 DNA is TGTGCCAGCAGCAAAGAACAGGGGCAGTCCCCCTACGAGCAGTACTTC.

This clone was recorded once. The V and J genes are TRBV27 and TRBJ2-3, with 10 bases that match TRBD2. Looked up from germline, CDR1 is MNHEY and CDR2 is SMNVEV (reference sequence). This CDR3 contains 14 residues. J lost 4 bases, V lost 3 bases, and 1 base had no gene match. The CDR3 DNA reads TGTGCCAGCAGTTTCCTAGCGGGGGCAGATACGCAGTATTTT. This gives the protein CASSFLAGADTQYF.

The genes are TRBV29-1 and TRBJ2-7; 7 bases map to TRBD2. The CDR3 runs 12 residues. Germline CDR1 reads SQVTM; CDR2 reads ANQGSEA. The trim removed 8 bases at V and 3 bases at J, leaving 7 bases unmatched. The CDR3 DNA reads TGCAGCATTAGCGGGTACGGCTACGAGCAGTACTTC. Amino acid sequence: CSISGYGYEQYF.

In this sample, this clone turned up once. The rearrangement joins TRBV29-1 to TRBJ1-1; unclear D gene. This CDR3 spans 14 amino acids. V lost 1 base to trimming and J lost 1 base, with 10 bases between them. Looked up from germline, CDR1 is SQVTM and CDR2 is ANQGSEA. The CDR3 sequence: CSVEVDRTNTEAFF. CDR3 nucleotide sequence: TGCAGCGTTGAAGTGGACCGGACGAACACTGAAGCTTTCTTT. Full variable domain (remainder filled in from reference TRBV29-1 and TRBJ1-1): SAVISQKPSRDICQRGTSLTIQCQVDSQVTMMFWYRQQPGQSLTLIATANQGSEATYESGFVIDKFPISRPNLTFSTLTVSNMSPEDSSIYLCSVEVDRTNTEAFFGQGTRLTVV.

The chain links TRBV6-5 to TRBJ1-1, with 9 bases that match TRBD1. Germline V gene data show CDR1 as MNHEY and CDR2 as SVGAGI. CDR3 length: 15 residues. The J segment lost 5 bases and the V segment lost 2 bases, leaving 6 bases of the junction unmatched. The CDR3 region is CASSYEGQGRTEAFF. The DNA for the CDR3 is TGTGCCAGCAGTTACGAGGGACAGGGAAGGACTGAAGCTTTCTTT.

The J gene is TRBJ1-1, the V gene TRBV6-5, with D unclear. The CDR3 length is 12 residues. Trimming left V 4 bases short and J 1 base short, with 4 bases between. The germline V gene has CDR1 MNHEY and CDR2 SVGAGI. The CDR3 DNA follows: TGTGCCAGCAGTTCGCCGAACACTGAAGCTTTCTTT. Protein product: CASSSPNTEAFF.

The chain combines TRBV6-5 with TRBJ2-3; 9 bases agree with TRBD2. CDR1 and CDR2 (germline): MNHEY, SVGAGI. The CDR3 loop spans 16 amino acids. With V trimmed by 1 base and J by 3 bases, 5 bases remained unmatched. The CDR3 loop reads CASSYFRAGGTDTQYF. DNA of the CDR3: TGTGCCAGCAGTTACTTTAGAGCGGGGGGAACAGATACGCAGTATTTT.

The V gene is TRBV7-3, the J gene TRBJ2-3; 11 bases align to TRBD2. CDR3 length: 15 amino acids. Germline V gene sequence: CDR1 SGHTA, CDR2 FQGTGA. V shed 5 bases and J 3 bases; nucleotides not matched to a gene: 4. The CDR3 bases are TGTGCCAGCAGCCCTGGGACTAGCGGAACAGATACGCAGTATTTT. Translation gives CASSPGTSGTDTQYF.

This chain connects TRBV6-4 to TRBJ1-5; maybe TRBD1 (6 bases). The CDR3 has 14 amino acids. Per germline, CDR1 MRHNA and CDR2 SNTAGT. V was pared by 4 bases and J by 4 bases, with 11 bases between. The CDR3 here is CASSARDKNQPQHF. DNA of the CDR3: TGTGCCAGCAGTGCGCGGGACAAAAATCAGCCCCAGCATTTT.

The chain's CDR3 is CASSVGGTGLSYEQYF. CDR3 nucleotides: TGTGCCAGCAGCGTAGGTGGGACAGGGTTGTCCTACGAGCAGTACTTC. This chain joins TRBV9 and TRBJ2-7; TRBD1 matches 9 bases. The CDR3 contains 16 residues. V dropped 0 bases and J dropped 1; count of bases not matched to a gene: 5. Germline assignment: CDR1 SGDLS and CDR2 YYNGEE.

Note on this clone: The same CDR3 is also encoded by other DNA sequences in this sample. V and J are TRBV28 and TRBJ2-7, with unresolved D. Trimming cost V 5 bases and J 5 bases, with 10 bases left between them. Germline CDR1 MDHEN, CDR2 SYDVKM. The CDR3 sequence is 12 residues long. CDR3 region: CASSPRQHEQYF. DNA for the CDR3: TGTGCCAGCAGTCCCCGACAACACGAGCAGTACTTC.

This clone appeared a few times. The genes are TRBV9 and TRBJ1-2, with 10 positions matching TRBD1. This CDR3 spans 15 amino acids. V trimming: 2 bases; J trimming: 5 bases; junction bases outside the gene matches: 6. Per the germline V gene, CDR1 is SGDLS and CDR2 is YYNGEE. The CDR3: CASSVGTGEAYGYTF. DNA for the CDR3: TGTGCCAGCAGCGTTGGGACAGGGGAGGCGTATGGCTACACCTTC.

The chain has TRBV6-1 and TRBJ1-1; D not certain. The germline V gene has CDR1 MNHNS and CDR2 SASEGT. The CDR3 consists of 13 residues. With 3 bases removed from V and 0 bases from J, the gap between germline ends came to 5 bases. The CDR3 sequence: CASSDQVNTEAFF. The CDR3, as DNA: TGTGCCAGCAGTGACCAGGTGAACACTGAAGCTTTCTTT.

The J gene is TRBJ2-1, the V gene TRBV6-1; 10 bases are a match to TRBD2. Per germline, CDR1 MNHNS and CDR2 SASEGT. V trimming: 3 bases; J trimming: 4 bases; junction bases outside the gene matches: 6. The CDR3 is 16 residues long. This chain's CDR3 is CASSDLLAGPYNEQFF. For the CDR3, the DNA is TGTGCCAGCAGTGACTTACTAGCGGGGCCGTACAATGAGCAGTTCTTC.

The chain joins TRBV5-1 to TRBJ2-7; 7 bases are a match to TRBD1. Germline lookup yields CDR1 SGHRS and CDR2 YFSETQ. The V gene end was trimmed by 4 bases and the J gene end by 7 bases; junction bases not matched to a gene: 11. The CDR3 runs 14 residues. The CDR3 nucleotides are TGCGCCAGCAGCGTAGACAGGGCCCTTGGGGAGCAGTACTTC. It specifies CASSVDRALGEQYF.